The entry that follows covers one TCR beta chain sequence. V lost 8 bases and J lost 0, with 11 bases in between. The CDR3 length is 15 residues. Germline CDR1 MNHEY, CDR2 SVGAGI. Authors' analysis steps: Amplifying reference gene primers gave estimates of nucleated cell counts. The method was immunoSEQ multiplex PCR; TCRdb's version includes in-frame clones alone and lacks a portion of them. Clone size and V and J calls were adopted from that table, with D and trimming inferred from the DNA. The profile shows about 150,000 clones, more than 75% of them singletons. Categorization into cohorts depended on clinical history that participants reported. Either two negative PCRs, clearance, or symptom resolution qualified Cohort 3 donors as recovered. The sample comes from a study of blood T cell repertoires in COVID-19.

The sequenced material came from PBMCs or T cells enriched from blood (not recorded which). J is TRBJ1-6 and V is TRBV6-5; D is perhaps TRBD1 (5 bases). This TCR was sampled from a woman between 50 and 59 years old who had recovered from COVID-19. CDR3 loop: CASRTDSSYNSPLHF. The CDR3 nucleotides read TGTGCCAGCCGAACCGACAGCTCCTATAATTCACCCCTCCACTTT.